Presented here are 20 T cell receptor beta chains from one specimen sequenced in a study of cytomegalovirus exposure and HLA in healthy donors. Vbeta (60) and Jbeta (13) primers were used in the PCR. The table came from immunoSEQ multiplex PCR; TCRdb's copy has only in-frame clones and leaves some out. The sample includes around 100,000 clones. The specimen was PBMCs. The receptors come from a man aged 35 to 55 in good health and CMV-seronegative.

DNA of the CDR3: TGTGCCAGTAGTATCTTCCGGAGACAGAACTATGGCTACACCTTC. Its protein is CASSIFRRQNYGYTF. The V and J genes are TRBV19 and TRBJ1-2, with D tentatively TRBD1 (5 bases). Trimming shortened V by 3 bases and J by 2 bases, and 13 bases separated the two germline ends. In germline, CDR1 is LNHDA, CDR2 SQIVND (reference sequence). The CDR3 runs to 15 residues.

The chain couples TRBV9 to TRBJ2-6; tentatively, D is TRBD2 (5 bases). Germline loops: CDR1 SGDLS, CDR2 YYNGEE. The V end was cut by 0 bases, the J end by 0 bases, with 7 bases between. The CDR3 loop spans 16 amino acids. DNA of the CDR3: TGTGCCAGCAGCGTAGCGGGAAACTCTGGGGCCAACGTCCTGACTTTC. Its protein product is CASSVAGNSGANVLTF.

V and J are TRBV6-1 and TRBJ1-6; 9 bases match TRBD1. V trimming: 6 bases; J trimming: 9 bases; junction bases outside the gene matches: 3. This CDR3 contains 13 residues. CDR1 is MNHNS and CDR2 is SASEGT in the germline V gene. CDR3 residues: CASRWDRASPLHF. The CDR3 nucleotides are TGTGCCAGCAGGTGGGACAGGGCTTCACCCCTCCACTTT.

The rearrangement joins TRBV7-9 to TRBJ2-7; D is uncertain. Trimming cost V 0 bases and J 3 bases, with 6 bases left between them. Germline V gene sequence: CDR1 SEHNR, CDR2 FQNEAQ (reference sequence). CDR3 size: 13 residues. The CDR3 loop is CASSLAVLYEQYF. The CDR3 DNA follows: TGTGCCAGCAGCTTAGCGGTACTCTACGAGCAGTACTTC.

The V gene is TRBV28, the J gene TRBJ2-5; 8 bases align to TRBD2. The CDR3 consists of 14 residues. J was trimmed by 4 bases and V by 5 bases; bases with no gene match: 6. The germline V gene has CDR1 MDHEN and CDR2 SYDVKM. CDR3 sequence (DNA): TGTGCCAGCAGTGGGGGCGGGGGGAGAGAGACCCAGTACTTC. Amino acid sequence: CASSGGGGRETQYF.

This chain uses TRBV4-3 with TRBJ2-1, with TRBD2 identical over 11 bases. The CDR3 covers 18 residues. Trimming took 1 base from V and 7 from J; bases not matched to a gene: 12. Germline CDR1 is LGHNA and CDR2 is YSLEER. CDR3 amino acids: CASSQVFVAGGPKNEQFF. The CDR3, as DNA: TGCGCCAGCAGCCAAGTTTTCGTAGCGGGAGGGCCTAAGAATGAGCAGTTCTTC.

The chain couples TRBV7-9 to TRBJ1-2; 10 nucleotides line up with TRBD1. Trimming at V came to 5 bases and at J to 4 bases, leaving 7 bases not matched to a gene. CDR3 size: 15 residues. CDR1 and CDR2 from the germline V gene are SEHNR and FQNEAQ (reference sequence). CDR3 region: CASSRTGGEGYGYTF. The CDR3 bases are TGTGCCAGCAGCCGGACAGGGGGAGAAGGCTATGGCTACACCTTC.

V is TRBV28 and J is TRBJ1-3; possibly TRBD1 for D (5 bases). This CDR3 spans 15 amino acids. Germline lookup yields CDR1 MDHEN and CDR2 SYDVKM. Trimming took 3 bases from V and 3 from J, leaving 12 bases between them. The CDR3 here is CASSFGGVGGNTIYF. CDR3 coding DNA: TGTGCCAGCAGTTTCGGGGGAGTAGGTGGAAACACCATATATTTT. Combining the CDR3 with reference TRBV28 and TRBJ1-3 gives the whole variable domain DVKVTQSSRYLVKRTGEKVFLECVQDMDHENMFWYRQDPGLGLRLIYFSYDVKMKEKGDIPEGYSVSREKKERFSLILESASTNQTSMYLCASSFGGVGGNTIYFGEGSWLTVV.

The chain recombines TRBV6-1 with TRBJ1-1; perhaps TRBD1 as D (5 bases). V shed 5 bases and J shed 5 bases, with 15 bases lying between them. Germline values: CDR1 MNHNS, CDR2 SASEGT. There are 14 residues in the CDR3. CDR3: CASSLRKEGTEAFF. The CDR3 coding sequence is TGTGCCAGCAGTTTACGGAAGGAGGGGACTGAAGCTTTCTTT.

CDR3 DNA sequence: TGTGCCAGCAAGCCCCGGGGGGGGTCCTACAATGAGCAGTTCTTC. Encoded protein: CASKPRGGSYNEQFF. The V and J genes are TRBV7-6 and TRBJ2-1, with 8 bases fitting TRBD2. The CDR3 covers 15 residues. V dropped 7 bases and J dropped 1; count of bases not matched to a gene: 6. Germline V gene data show CDR1 as SGHVS and CDR2 as FNYEAQ.

This chain uses TRBV7-2 with TRBJ1-1; no clear D gene. The CDR3 runs to 14 residues. Trimming stripped 0 bases from V and 6 bases from J, with 11 bases between. Germline V gene lookup returns CDR1 SGHTA and CDR2 FQGNSA. CDR3 residues: CASSLAAAAAEAFF. CDR3 nucleotides: TGTGCCAGCAGCTTAGCGGCGGCAGCGGCTGAAGCTTTCTTT.

The J gene is TRBJ2-5, the V gene TRBV6-5, with D hard to call. The J call may be in error: the DNA end matches TRBJ2-7 better. The CDR3 contains 11 residues. Germline CDR1 and CDR2: MNHEY and SVGAGI. DNA for the CDR3: TGTGCCAGCAGGTCAAATTACGAGCAGTACTTC. Translated, it gives CASRSNYEQYF.

This chain connects TRBV6-5 to TRBJ2-3; 7 positions match TRBD2. With 10 bases clipped from V and 0 bases from J, the junction kept 7 bases outside the gene matches. Germline V gives CDR1 MNHEY, CDR2 SVGAGI. This CDR3 is built from 14 residues. CDR3 nucleotide sequence: TGTGCCATCACTACTAGCGCAAGCACAGATACGCAGTATTTT. Amino acids: CAITTSASTDTQYF.

The chain recombines TRBV14 with TRBJ1-1, with TRBD1 matching over 7 bases. V was pared by 0 bases and J by 1 base, with 11 bases of the junction left unmatched. Looked up from germline, CDR1 is SGHDN and CDR2 is FVKESK. The CDR3 runs 18 residues. The CDR3 sequence is CASSQDPMVRDRNTEAFF. The CDR3 nucleotides are TGTGCCAGCAGCCAAGATCCGATGGTTCGGGACAGGAACACTGAAGCTTTCTTT.

The genes are TRBV28 and TRBJ1-4; weak D call: TRBD1 (6 bases). Germline V gene data show CDR1 as MDHEN and CDR2 as SYDVKM. With 8 bases removed from V and 3 bases from J, the gap between germline ends came to 13 bases. There are 14 residues in the CDR3. Here the CDR3 DNA reads TGTGCCAGCTGTCGGGGGGGGCCTAATGAAAAACTGTTTTTT. This translates into CASCRGGPNEKLFF.

The CDR3 DNA reads as TGTGCCAGCTCTCCATCAGGGGTTTTGTGGAATGAGCAGTTCTTC. It codes for CASSPSGVLWNEQFF. This chain links TRBV6-5 with TRBJ2-1; maybe TRBD1 (6 bases). CDR1 MNHEY and CDR2 SVGAGI come from the germline V gene. The ends were cut back, 8 bases at V and 7 bases at J, with 21 bases in the middle. CDR3 length equals 15 residues.

The chain combines TRBV30 with TRBJ2-5, with D perhaps matching TRBD2 (6 bases). The V and J ends lost 5 bases and 0 bases respectively, with 13 bases between them. This CDR3 is built from 14 residues. Per germline, CDR1 GTSNPN and CDR2 SVGIG (reference sequence). The CDR3 DNA reads as TGTGCCTGGGCCCGCGGGGTGGACCAAGAGACCCAGTACTTC. As protein: CAWARGVDQETQYF. Drawing the rest from reference TRBV30 and TRBJ2-5, the complete variable domain is SQTIHQWPATLVQPVGSPLSLECTVEGTSNPNLYWYRQAAGRGLQLLFYSVGIGQISSEVPQNLSASRPQDRQFILSSKKLLLSDSGFYLCAWARGVDQETQYFGPGTRLLVL.

V and J are TRBV6-6 and TRBJ1-5; D is ambiguous. The V gene's germline CDR1 is MNHNY and CDR2 SVGAGI (reference sequence). V dropped 0 bases and J dropped 1 base, with 7 bases sitting between them. The CDR3 covers 15 residues. The CDR3 sequence is CASSYSITSNQPQHF. As DNA, the CDR3 is TGTGCCAGCAGTTACTCGATAACAAGCAATCAGCCCCAGCATTTT.

The chain employs TRBV5-4 and TRBJ2-2, with 7 nucleotides matching TRBD2. The CDR3 extends over 15 amino acids. CDR1 SGHNT and CDR2 YYREEE come from the germline V gene (reference sequence). J lost 2 bases, V lost 4 bases, and 5 bases had no gene match. The CDR3 spells CASSKTSPNTGELFF. CDR3 DNA: TGTGCCAGCAGCAAGACTAGCCCCAACACCGGGGAGCTGTTTTTT.

The chain has TRBV4-3 and TRBJ1-2; a possible D gene is TRBD1 (5 bases). The germline CDR1 and CDR2 sequences are LGHNA and YSLEER. Trimming took off 3 bases at V and 3 bases at J, with 26 bases between the two ends. The CDR3 has 19 amino acids. CDR3 sequence: CASSHTPTTRQSADYGYTF. CDR3 DNA sequence: TGCGCCAGCAGCCACACCCCCACTACGCGACAGTCGGCCGACTATGGCTACACCTTC.